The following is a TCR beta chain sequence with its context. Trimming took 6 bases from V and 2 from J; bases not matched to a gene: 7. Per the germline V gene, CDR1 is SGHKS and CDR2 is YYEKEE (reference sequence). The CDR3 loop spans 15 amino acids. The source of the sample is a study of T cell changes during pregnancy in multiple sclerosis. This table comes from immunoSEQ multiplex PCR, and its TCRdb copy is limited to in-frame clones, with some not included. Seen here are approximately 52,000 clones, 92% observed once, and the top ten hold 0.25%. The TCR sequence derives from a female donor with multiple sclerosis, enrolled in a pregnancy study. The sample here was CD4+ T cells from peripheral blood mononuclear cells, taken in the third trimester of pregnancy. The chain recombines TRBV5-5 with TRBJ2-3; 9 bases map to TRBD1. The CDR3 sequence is CASTPRTGATDTQYF. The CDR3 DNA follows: TGTGCCAGCACCCCCAGGACAGGGGCCACAGATACGCAGTATTTT.